These T cell receptor beta chains were read from a single sample in a study of cytomegalovirus exposure and HLA in healthy donors. Using immunoSEQ multiplex PCR, the repertoire was profiled, and TCRdb retains in-frame clones only, with some absent. The table shows more than 95,000 clones, with 95% to 96% occurring only once. Sequenced sample: PBMCs. These receptors came from a man between 18 and 29 years old in good health and CMV-seronegative. Both conserved end residues are trimmed from each CDR3.

>TRBJ2-7|TRBV5-1
ASSLQTSGYEQY
>TRBJ2-3|TRBV9
ASSDTGVSTDTQY
>TRBJ2-7|TRBV11-2
ASSSKTRTYEQY
>TRBJ2-4|TRBV18
ASSPNIGAKNIQY
>TRBJ1-1|TRBV15
ATSRDRGVEGQGRPTEAF
>TRBJ2-3|TRBV18
ASSPPASTDTQY
>TRBJ1-2|TRBV6-1
ASSGDRGHDGYT
>TRBJ2-7|TRBV7-8
ASSLAGSSYEQY
>TRBJ2-7|TRBV6-1
ASSEGSAGASYEQY
>TRBJ2-5|TRBV29-1
SGEGVGYSETQY
>TRBJ2-1|TRBV9
ASSVVTGYNEQF
>TRBJ2-2|TRBV30
AWSVGTGFGELF
>TRBJ1-4|TRBV19
ASNPGTGSEKLF
>TRBJ2-2|TRBV23-1
ASSQSKLAPPNTGELF
>TRBJ2-6|TRBV4-1
ASSHKTGAGSGANVLT
>TRBJ2-7|TRBV11-3
ASSTPEGRYEQY
>TRBJ2-5|TRBV15
ATSLRTAQETQY
>TRBJ2-7|TRBV16
ASSQSGQGPSEQY
>TRBJ2-7|TRBV27
ASWRYSYEQY
>TRBJ1-2|TRBV11-2
ASSLLGGSYGYT
>TRBJ2-7|TRBV28
ASTGSYEQY
>TRBJ2-2|TRBV6-5
ASSYSSGVTGELF
>TRBJ2-2|TRBV6-5
ASSYSFSGRAGELF
>TRBJ2-7|TRBV4-1
ASSHSSGSYEQY
>TRBJ2-3|TRBV4-3
ASSPAERWDTQY
>TRBJ1-2|TRBV6-1
ASSEAPGDGYT
>TRBJ1-2|TRBV25-1
ASRRTGDPQDGYT
>TRBJ2-1|TRBV9
ASSVSGSWVEQF
>TRBJ1-1|TRBV28
ASSLRGGDTEAF